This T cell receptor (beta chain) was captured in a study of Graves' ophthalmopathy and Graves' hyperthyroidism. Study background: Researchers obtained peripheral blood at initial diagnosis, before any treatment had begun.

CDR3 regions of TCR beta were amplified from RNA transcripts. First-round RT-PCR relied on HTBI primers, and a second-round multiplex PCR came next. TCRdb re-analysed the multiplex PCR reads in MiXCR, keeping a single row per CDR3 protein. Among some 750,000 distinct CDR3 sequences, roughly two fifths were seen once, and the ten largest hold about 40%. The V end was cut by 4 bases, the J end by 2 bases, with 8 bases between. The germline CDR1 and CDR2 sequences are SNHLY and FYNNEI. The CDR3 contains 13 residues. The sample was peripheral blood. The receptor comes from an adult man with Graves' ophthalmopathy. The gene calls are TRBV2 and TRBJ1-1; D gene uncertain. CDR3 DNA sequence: TGTGCCAGCAGTGTACTTAAAAACACTGAAGCTTTCTTT. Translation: CASSVLKNTEAFF.